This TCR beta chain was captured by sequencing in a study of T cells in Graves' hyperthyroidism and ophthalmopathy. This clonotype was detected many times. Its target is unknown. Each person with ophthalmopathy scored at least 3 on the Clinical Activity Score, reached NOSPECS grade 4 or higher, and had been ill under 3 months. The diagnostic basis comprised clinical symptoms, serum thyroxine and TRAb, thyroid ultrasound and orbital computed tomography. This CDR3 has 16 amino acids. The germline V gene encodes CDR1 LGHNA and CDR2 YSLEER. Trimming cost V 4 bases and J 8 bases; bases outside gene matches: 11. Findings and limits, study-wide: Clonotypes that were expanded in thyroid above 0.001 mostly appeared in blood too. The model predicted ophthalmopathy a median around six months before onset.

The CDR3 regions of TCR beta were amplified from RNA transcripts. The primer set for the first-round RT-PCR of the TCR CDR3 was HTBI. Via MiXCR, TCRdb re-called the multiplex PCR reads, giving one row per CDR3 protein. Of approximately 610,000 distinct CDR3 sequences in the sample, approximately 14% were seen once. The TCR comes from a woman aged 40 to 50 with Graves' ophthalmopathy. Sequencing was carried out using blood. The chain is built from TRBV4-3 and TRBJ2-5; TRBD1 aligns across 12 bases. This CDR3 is CASSPQTPGQGATQYF. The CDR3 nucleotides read TGCGCCAGCAGCCCCCAAACCCCGGGACAGGGGGCTACCCAGTACTTC.